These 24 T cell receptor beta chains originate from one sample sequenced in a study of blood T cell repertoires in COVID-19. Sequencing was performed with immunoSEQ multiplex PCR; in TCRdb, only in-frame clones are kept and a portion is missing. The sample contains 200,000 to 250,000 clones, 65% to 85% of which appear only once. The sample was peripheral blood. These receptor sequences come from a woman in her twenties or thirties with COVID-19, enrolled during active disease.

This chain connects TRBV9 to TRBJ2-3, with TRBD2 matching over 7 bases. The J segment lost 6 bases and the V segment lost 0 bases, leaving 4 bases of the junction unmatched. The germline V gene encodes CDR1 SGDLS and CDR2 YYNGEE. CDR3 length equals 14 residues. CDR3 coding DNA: TGTGCCAGCAGCGTAGTCGGGGAGGGGGATACGCAGTATTTT. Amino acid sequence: CASSVVGEGDTQYF.

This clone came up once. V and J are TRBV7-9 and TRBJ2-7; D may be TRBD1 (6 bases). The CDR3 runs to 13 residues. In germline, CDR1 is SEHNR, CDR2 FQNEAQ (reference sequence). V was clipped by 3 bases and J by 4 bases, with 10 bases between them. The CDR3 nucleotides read TGTGCCAGCAGCTTTGGCCAGGGGTACGAGCAGTACTTC. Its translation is CASSFGQGYEQYF. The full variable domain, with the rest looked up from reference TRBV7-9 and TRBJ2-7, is DTGVSQNPRHKITKRGQNVTFRCDPISEHNRLYWYRQTLGQGPEFLTYFQNEAQLEKSRLLSDRFSAERPKGSFSTLEIQRTEQGDSAMYLCASSFGQGYEQYFGPGTRLTVT.

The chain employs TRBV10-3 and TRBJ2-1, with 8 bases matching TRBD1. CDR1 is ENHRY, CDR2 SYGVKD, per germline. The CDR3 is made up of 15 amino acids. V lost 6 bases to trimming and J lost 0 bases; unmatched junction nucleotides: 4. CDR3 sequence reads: CAISPQGGSYNEQFF. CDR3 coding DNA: TGTGCCATCAGCCCACAGGGGGGCTCCTACAATGAGCAGTTCTTC.

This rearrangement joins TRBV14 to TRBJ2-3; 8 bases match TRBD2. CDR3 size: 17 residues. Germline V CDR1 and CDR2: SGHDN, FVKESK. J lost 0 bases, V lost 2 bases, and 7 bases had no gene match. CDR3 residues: CASSQWREVVSTDTQYF. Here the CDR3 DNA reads TGTGCCAGCAGCCAATGGCGGGAGGTAGTGAGCACAGATACGCAGTATTTT.

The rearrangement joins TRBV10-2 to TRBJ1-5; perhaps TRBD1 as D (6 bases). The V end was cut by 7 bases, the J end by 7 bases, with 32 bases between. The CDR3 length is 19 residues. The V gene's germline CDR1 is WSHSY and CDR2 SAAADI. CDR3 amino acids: CASTSSSGTTLGNTQPQHF. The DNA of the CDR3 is TGCGCCAGCACCTCCTCGTCGGGGACAACCCTTGGAAATACGCAGCCCCAGCATTTT.

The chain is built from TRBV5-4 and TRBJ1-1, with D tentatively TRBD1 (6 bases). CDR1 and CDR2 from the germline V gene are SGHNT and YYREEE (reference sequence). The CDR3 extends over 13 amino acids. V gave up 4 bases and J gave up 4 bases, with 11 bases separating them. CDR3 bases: TGTGCCAGCAGCCAACAGGGTAGCACTGAAGCTTTCTTT. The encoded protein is CASSQQGSTEAFF.

The CDR3 loop is CDADRSSYEQYF. The DNA of the CDR3 is TGTGACGCGGACAGGAGCTCCTACGAGCAGTACTTC. The chain uses TRBV12-3 or TRBV12-4 and TRBJ2-7, with 7 bases matching TRBD1. This CDR3 has 12 residues.

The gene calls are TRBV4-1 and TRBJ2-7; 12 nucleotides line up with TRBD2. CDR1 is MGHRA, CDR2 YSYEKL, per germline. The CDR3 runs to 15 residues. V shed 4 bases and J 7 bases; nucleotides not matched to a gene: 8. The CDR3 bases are TGCGCCAGCAGCCGAGAGCCGGGACTAGCGGGTGAGCAGTACTTC. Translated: CASSREPGLAGEQYF.

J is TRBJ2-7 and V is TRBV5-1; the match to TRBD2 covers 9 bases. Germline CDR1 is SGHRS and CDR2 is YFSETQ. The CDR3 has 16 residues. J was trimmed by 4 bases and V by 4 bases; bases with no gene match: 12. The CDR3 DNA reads TGCGCCAGCAGCGCCTCTAGCGGGGCTGGATTTTACGAGCAGTACTTC. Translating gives CASSASSGAGFYEQYF.

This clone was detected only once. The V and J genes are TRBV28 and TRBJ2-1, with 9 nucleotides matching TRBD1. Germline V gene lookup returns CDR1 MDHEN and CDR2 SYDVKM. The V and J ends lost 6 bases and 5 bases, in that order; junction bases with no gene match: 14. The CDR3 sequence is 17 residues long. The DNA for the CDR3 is TGTGCCAGCAGACAACCTTACCGGGACAGGGTACACAATGAGCAGTTCTTC. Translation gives CASRQPYRDRVHNEQFF.

The CDR3 loop is CASSFDRALPGELFF. Here the CDR3 DNA reads TGTGCCAGCAGTTTTGACAGAGCCCTCCCCGGGGAGCTGTTTTTT. The chain carries TRBV6-6 and TRBJ2-2; D is possibly TRBD1 (5 bases). Germline loops: CDR1 MNHNY, CDR2 SVGAGI (reference sequence). The V gene lost 4 bases and the J gene lost 6 bases, with 15 bases spanning the gap. The CDR3 is made up of 15 amino acids.

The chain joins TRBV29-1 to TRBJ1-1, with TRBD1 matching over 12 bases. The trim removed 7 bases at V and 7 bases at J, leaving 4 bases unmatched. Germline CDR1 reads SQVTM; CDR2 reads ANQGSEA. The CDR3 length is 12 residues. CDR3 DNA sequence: TGCAGCGCGGGACAGGGGGCTAGTGAAGCTTTCTTT. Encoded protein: CSAGQGASEAFF.

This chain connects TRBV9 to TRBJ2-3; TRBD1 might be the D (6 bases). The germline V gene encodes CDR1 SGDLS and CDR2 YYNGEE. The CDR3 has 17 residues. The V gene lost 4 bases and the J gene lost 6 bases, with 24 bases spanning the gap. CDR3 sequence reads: CASSKEDQGLIRDTQYF. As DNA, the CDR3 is TGTGCCAGCAGCAAAGAAGACCAGGGGCTAATTAGGGATACGCAGTATTTT.

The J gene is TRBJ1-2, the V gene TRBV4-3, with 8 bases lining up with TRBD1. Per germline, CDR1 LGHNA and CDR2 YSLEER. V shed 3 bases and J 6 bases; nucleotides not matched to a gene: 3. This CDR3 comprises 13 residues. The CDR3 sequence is CASSQHRGDGYTF. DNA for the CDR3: TGCGCCAGCAGCCAGCACAGGGGGGATGGCTACACCTTC.

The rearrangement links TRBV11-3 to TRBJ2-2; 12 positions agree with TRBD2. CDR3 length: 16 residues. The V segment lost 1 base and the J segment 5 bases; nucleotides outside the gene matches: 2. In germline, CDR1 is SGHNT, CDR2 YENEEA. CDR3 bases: TGTGCCAGCAGCTTAGGACTAGCGGGAGCTACCGGGGAGCTGTTTTTT. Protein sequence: CASSLGLAGATGELFF.

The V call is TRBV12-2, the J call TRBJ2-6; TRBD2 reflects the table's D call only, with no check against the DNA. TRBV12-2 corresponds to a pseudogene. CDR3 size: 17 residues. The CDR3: CASRPERETSGANVLTF. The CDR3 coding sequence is TGTGCAAGTCGCCCCGAACGGGAAACCTCTGGGGCCAACGTCCTGACTTTC.

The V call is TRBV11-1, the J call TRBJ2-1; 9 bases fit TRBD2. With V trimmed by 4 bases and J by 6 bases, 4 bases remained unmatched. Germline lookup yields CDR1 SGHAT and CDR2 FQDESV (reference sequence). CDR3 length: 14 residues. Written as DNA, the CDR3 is TGTGCCAGCAGCTCTAGCGGGAATCGCAATGAGCAGTTCTTC. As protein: CASSSSGNRNEQFF.

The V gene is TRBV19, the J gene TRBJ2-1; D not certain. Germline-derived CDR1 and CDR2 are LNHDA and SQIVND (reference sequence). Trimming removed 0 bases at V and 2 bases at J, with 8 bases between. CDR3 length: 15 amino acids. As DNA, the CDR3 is TGTGCCAGTAGTATAGAACTCACTACCTACAATGAGCAGTTCTTC. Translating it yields CASSIELTTYNEQFF.

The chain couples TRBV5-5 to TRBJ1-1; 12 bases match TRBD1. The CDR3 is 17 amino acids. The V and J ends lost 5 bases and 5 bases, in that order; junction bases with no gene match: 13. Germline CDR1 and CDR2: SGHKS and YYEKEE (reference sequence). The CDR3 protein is CASSLGAGTGGHTEAFF. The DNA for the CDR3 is TGTGCCAGCAGTCTCGGGGCCGGGACAGGGGGCCATACTGAAGCTTTCTTT.

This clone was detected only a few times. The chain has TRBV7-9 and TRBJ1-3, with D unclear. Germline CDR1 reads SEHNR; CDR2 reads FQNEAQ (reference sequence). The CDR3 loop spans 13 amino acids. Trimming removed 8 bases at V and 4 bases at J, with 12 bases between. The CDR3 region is CASERSLGNTIYF. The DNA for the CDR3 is TGTGCCAGCGAACGCTCACTGGGAAACACCATATATTTT.

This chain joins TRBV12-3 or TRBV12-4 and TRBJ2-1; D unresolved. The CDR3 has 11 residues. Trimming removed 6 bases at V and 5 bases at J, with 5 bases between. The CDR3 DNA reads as TGTGCCAGCAGCCCGGACAATGAGCAGTTCTTC. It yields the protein CASSPDNEQFF.

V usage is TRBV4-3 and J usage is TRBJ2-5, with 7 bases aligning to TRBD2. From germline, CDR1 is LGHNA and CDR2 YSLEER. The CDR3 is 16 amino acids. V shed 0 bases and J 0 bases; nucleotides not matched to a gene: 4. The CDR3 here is CASSQESGANQETQYF. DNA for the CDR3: TGCGCCAGCAGCCAAGAAAGCGGGGCTAACCAAGAGACCCAGTACTTC.

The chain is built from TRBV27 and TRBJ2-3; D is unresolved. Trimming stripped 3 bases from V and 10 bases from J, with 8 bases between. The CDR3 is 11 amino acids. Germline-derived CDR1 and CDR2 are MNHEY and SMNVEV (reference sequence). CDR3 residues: CASSFGSSQYF. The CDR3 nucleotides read TGTGCCAGCAGTTTCGGGTCCTCGCAGTATTTT.

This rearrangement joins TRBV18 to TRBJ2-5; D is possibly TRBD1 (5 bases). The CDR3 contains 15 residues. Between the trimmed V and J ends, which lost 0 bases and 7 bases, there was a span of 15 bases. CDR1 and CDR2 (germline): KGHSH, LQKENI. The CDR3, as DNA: TGTGCCAGCTCACCACCTTCCCGGGTTCAGGGGACCCAGTACTTC. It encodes CASSPPSRVQGTQYF.